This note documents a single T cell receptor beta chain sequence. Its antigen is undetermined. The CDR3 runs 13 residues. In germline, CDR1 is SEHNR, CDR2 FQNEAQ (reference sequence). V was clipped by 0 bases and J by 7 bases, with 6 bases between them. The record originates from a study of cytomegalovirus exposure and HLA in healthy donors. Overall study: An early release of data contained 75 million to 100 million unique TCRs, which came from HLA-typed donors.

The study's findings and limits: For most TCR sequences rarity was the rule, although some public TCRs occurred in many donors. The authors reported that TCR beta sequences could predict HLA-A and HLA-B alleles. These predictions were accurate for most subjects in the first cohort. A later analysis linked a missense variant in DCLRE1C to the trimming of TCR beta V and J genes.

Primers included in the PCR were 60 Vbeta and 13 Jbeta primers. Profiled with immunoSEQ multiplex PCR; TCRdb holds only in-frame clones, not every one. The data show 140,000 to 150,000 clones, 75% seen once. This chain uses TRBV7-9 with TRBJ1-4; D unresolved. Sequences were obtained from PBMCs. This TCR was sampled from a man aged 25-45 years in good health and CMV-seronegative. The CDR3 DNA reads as TGTGCCAGCAGCTTAGCAGGGAGTGAAAAACTGTTTTTT. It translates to CASSLAGSEKLFF.